This T cell receptor beta chain was documented in a study of T cell repertoires in cytomegalovirus infection. Study-wide context: The authors relied on CMV epitopes, both recently identified HLA-C-restricted and well-studied HLA-B-restricted. Both CMV infection and a matching HLA type were indicated by public TCR beta signatures.

This clonotype was counted ten times or more. Its specificity is unknown. TCRdb called the reads again in MiXCR, with one record for every CDR3 protein. The sample carries approximately 730,000 distinct CDR3 sequences, approximately 32% recorded once. V was trimmed by 5 bases and J by 8 bases, leaving 10 bases between them. Germline CDR1 reads SGHVS; CDR2 reads FNYEAQ. The CDR3 runs 12 residues. The starting material was cultured CD8+ T cells from PBMCs, obtained from culture after CMV antigen stimulation. The sequence was collected from a human donor in good health (CMV status not recorded). Some clones in this sample may be carry-over from other donors' samples. This chain uses TRBV7-6 with TRBJ2-1; D not resolved. The CDR3 spells CASSQSRHEQFF. In DNA, the CDR3 is TGTGCCAGCAGCCAATCGCGGCATGAGCAGTTCTTC. Looking up the rest from reference TRBV7-6 and TRBJ2-1 gives the full variable domain: GAGVSQSPRYKVTKRGQDVALRCDPISGHVSLYWYRQALGQGPEFLTYFNYEAQQDKSGLPNDRFSAERPEGSISTLTIQRTEQRDSAMYRCASSQSRHEQFFGPGTRLTVL.